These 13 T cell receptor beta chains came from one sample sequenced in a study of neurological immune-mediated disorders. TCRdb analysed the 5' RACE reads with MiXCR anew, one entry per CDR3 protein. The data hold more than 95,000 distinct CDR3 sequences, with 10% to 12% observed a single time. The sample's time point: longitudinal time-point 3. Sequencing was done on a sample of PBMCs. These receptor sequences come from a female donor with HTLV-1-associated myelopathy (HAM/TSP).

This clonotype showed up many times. CDR3 coding DNA: TGTGCCAGCAGCCGTTCGGGCGGAGGGCTTGGAAGCTCCTATAATTCACCCCTCCACTTT. It yields the protein CASSRSGGGLGSSYNSPLHF. The J gene is TRBJ1-6, the V gene TRBV9; no definite D call. The CDR3 sequence is 20 residues long. Between the trimmed V and J ends, which lost 4 bases and 0 bases, there was a span of 23 bases. Per the germline V gene, CDR1 is SGDLS and CDR2 is YYNGEE.

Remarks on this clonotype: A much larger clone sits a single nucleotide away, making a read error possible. The CDR3: CASILDNSPLHF. For the CDR3, the DNA is TGTGCCAGCATCCTAGATAATTCACCCCTCCACTTT. The chain couples TRBV7-9 to TRBJ1-6; D gene unclear. CDR3 length: 12 residues. Trimming removed 7 bases at V and 5 bases at J, with 6 bases between. The germline V gene has CDR1 SEHNR and CDR2 FQNEAQ (reference sequence).

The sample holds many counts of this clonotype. The CDR3 region has the DNA TGTGCCAGCAGCCAAGATTTGAATCAGCCCCAGCATTTT. Its translation is CASSQDLNQPQHF. The V gene is TRBV3-1, the J gene TRBJ1-5; D uncertain. CDR1 and CDR2 from the germline V gene are LGHDT and YNNKEL (reference sequence). This CDR3 is 13 amino acids long. Deletions cut 0 bases from V and 4 bases from J, with 4 bases between.

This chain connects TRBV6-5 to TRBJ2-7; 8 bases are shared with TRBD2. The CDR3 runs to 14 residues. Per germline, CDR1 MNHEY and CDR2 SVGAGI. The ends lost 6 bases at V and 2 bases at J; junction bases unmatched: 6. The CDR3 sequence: CASSATGLAYEQYF. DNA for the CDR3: TGTGCCAGCAGCGCCACGGGACTAGCCTACGAGCAGTACTTC.

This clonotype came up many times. The CDR3 nucleotides are TGTGCCATTCACCTCATAGCAGCAGATACGCAGTATTTT. As protein: CAIHLIAADTQYF. The chain recombines TRBV2 with TRBJ2-3, with D uncertain. Per the germline V gene, CDR1 is SNHLY and CDR2 is FYNNEI. This CDR3 has 13 residues. The V end was cut by 10 bases, the J end by 4 bases, with 15 bases between. The whole variable domain, remainder taken from reference TRBV2 and TRBJ2-3, is EPEVTQTPSHQVTQMGQEVILRCVPISNHLYFYWYRQILGQKVEFLVSFYNNEISEKSEIFDDQFSVERPDGSNFTLKIRSTKLEDSAMYFCAIHLIAADTQYFGPGTRLTVL.

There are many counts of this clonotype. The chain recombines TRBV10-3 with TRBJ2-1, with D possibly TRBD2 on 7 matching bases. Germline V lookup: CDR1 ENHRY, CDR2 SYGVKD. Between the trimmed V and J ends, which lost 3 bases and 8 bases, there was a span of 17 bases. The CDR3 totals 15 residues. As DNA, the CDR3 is TGTGCCATCAGTGACCCGGGGGGCCGTGGCTATGAGCAGTTCTTC. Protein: CAISDPGGRGYEQFF.

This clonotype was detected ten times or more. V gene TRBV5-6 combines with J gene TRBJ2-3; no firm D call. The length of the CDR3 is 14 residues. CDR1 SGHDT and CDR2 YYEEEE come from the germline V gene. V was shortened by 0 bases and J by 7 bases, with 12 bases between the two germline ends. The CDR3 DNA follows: TGTGCCAGCAGCTTGGAGGGCCCATTTAATACGCAGTATTTT. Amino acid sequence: CASSLEGPFNTQYF.

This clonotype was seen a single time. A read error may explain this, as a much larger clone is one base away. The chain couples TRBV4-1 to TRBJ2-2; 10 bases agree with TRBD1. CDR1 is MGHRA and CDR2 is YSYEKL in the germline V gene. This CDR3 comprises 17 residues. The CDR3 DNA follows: TGCGCCATCAGCCAAGATGGGGACAGGGGTTTATCCGGGGAGCTGTTTTTT. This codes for CAISQDGDRGLSGELFF.

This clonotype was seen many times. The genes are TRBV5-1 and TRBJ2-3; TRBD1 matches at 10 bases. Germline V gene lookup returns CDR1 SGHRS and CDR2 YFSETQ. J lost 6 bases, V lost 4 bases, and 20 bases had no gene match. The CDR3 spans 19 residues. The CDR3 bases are TGCGCCAGCAGCCGCCTCCCCCCAGGGACAGGGGCCACCTCGGATACGCAGTATTTT. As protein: CASSRLPPGTGATSDTQYF.

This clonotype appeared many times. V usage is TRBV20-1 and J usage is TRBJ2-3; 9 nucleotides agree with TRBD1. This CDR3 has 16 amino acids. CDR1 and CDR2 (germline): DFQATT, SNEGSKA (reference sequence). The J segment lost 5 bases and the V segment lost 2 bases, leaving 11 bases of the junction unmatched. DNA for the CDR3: TGCAGTGCTAGACCGATACAGGGGGCGCGGCGAGATACGCAGTATTTT. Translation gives CSARPIQGARRDTQYF.

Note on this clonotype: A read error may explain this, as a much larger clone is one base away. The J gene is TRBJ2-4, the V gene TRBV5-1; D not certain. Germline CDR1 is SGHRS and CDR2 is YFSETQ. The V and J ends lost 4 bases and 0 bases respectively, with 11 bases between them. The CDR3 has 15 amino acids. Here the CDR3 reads CASSPIGLAKNIQYF. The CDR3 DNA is TGCGCCAGCAGCCCGATAGGGCTAGCCAAAAACATTCAGTACTTC.

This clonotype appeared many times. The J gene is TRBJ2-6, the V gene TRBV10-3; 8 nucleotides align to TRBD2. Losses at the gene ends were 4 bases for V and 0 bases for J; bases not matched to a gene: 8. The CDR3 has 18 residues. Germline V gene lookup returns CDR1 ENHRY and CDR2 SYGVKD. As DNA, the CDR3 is TGTGCCATCAGTGGCCGGGGGGGGGCGGCCTCTGGGGCCAACGTCCTGACTTTC. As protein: CAISGRGGAASGANVLTF.

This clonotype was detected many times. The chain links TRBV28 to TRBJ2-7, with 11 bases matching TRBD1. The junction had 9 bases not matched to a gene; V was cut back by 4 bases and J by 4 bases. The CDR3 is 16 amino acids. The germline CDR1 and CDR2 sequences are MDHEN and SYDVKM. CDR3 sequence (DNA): TGTGCCAGCAGTTCCCGCCCGGGACAGGGGGGGTACGAGCAGTACTTC. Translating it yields CASSSRPGQGGYEQYF. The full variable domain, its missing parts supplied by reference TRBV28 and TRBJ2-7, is DVKVTQSSRYLVKRTGEKVFLECVQDMDHENMFWYRQDPGLGLRLIYFSYDVKMKEKGDIPEGYSVSREKKERFSLILESASTNQTSMYLCASSSRPGQGGYEQYFGPGTRLTVT.